A single sample is the source of the 14 T cell receptor beta chains below, sequenced in a study of blood T cell repertoires in COVID-19. Profiling relied on immunoSEQ multiplex PCR, and the TCRdb table lists in-frame clones only, not all of them. The sample shows some 350,000 clones, nearly 90% of them seen only once. Sequenced input: peripheral blood. The receptor set was obtained from a man younger than 35 with active or convalescent COVID-19.

The CDR3 DNA reads TGTGCCAGCAGCGCCCAAGGGGTCCCGGGGGCCCAGTACTTC. Its translation is CASSAQGVPGAQYF. J is TRBJ2-5 and V is TRBV28, with D tentatively TRBD2 (6 bases). Germline CDR1 reads MDHEN; CDR2 reads SYDVKM. This CDR3 has 14 amino acids. Trimming left V 6 bases short and J 9 bases short, with 20 bases between.

The gene calls are TRBV4-1 and TRBJ1-1; unclear D gene. Germline V CDR1 and CDR2: MGHRA, YSYEKL. Trimming removed 0 bases at V and 1 base at J, with 6 bases between. CDR3 length: 14 residues. The CDR3 protein is CASSQDGGNTEAFF. The CDR3, as DNA: TGCGCCAGCAGCCAAGATGGAGGGAACACTGAAGCTTTCTTT.

The chain uses TRBV28 and TRBJ2-4, with D tentatively TRBD1 (5 bases). The CDR3 runs 14 residues. V was pared by 5 bases and J by 3 bases, with 11 bases between. The germline gives CDR1 MDHEN, CDR2 SYDVKM. The CDR3 loop is CASSDRKGKNIQYF. In nucleotides, the CDR3 is TGTGCCAGCAGTGACAGAAAGGGCAAAAACATTCAGTACTTC.

This clone was counted only a few times. DNA for the CDR3: TGTGCCAGCAGCCAACTTTTCGTGGCCAACACTGAAGCTTTCTTT. This sequence encodes CASSQLFVANTEAFF. The rearrangement joins TRBV14 to TRBJ1-1; D is ambiguous. Trimming left V 2 bases short and J 2 bases short, with 12 bases between. The CDR3 contains 15 residues. Germline V CDR1 and CDR2: SGHDN, FVKESK. The full variable domain, its missing parts supplied by reference TRBV14 and TRBJ1-1, is EAGVTQFPSHSVIEKGQTVTLRCDPISGHDNLYWYRRVMGKEIKFLLHFVKESKQDESGMPNNRFLAERTGGTYSTLKVQPAELEDSGVYFCASSQLFVANTEAFFGQGTRLTVV.

The chain links TRBV18 to TRBJ2-1; 13 nucleotides agree with TRBD2. Per germline, CDR1 KGHSH and CDR2 LQKENI. Unmatched junction bases numbered 8, after V lost 3 bases and J lost 9 bases. CDR3 length equals 16 residues. This CDR3 reads CASSPLPGLAGTEQFF. The CDR3, as DNA: TGTGCCAGCTCACCCCTGCCGGGACTAGCGGGAACTGAGCAGTTCTTC.

The chain's CDR3 is CASSYRGVSVNEQFF. The DNA for the CDR3 is TGTGCCAGCAGCTATCGGGGGGTCAGCGTGAATGAGCAGTTCTTC. The chain employs TRBV3-1 (or the pseudogene TRBV3-2) and TRBJ2-1, with 7 nucleotides matching TRBD2. V was clipped by 5 bases and J by 7 bases; unmatched bases: 11. This CDR3 comprises 15 residues. Germline CDR1 and CDR2: LGHDT and YNNKEL (reference sequence).

The rearrangement uses TRBV16 and TRBJ2-1, with 12 bases fitting TRBD2. Germline lookup yields CDR1 KGHSY and CDR2 FQNENV. The CDR3 is made up of 15 amino acids. With V trimmed by 4 bases and J by 5 bases, 3 bases remained unmatched. The CDR3: CASSPRLAGDNEQFF. The DNA for the CDR3 is TGTGCCAGCAGCCCTCGACTAGCGGGGGACAATGAGCAGTTCTTC.

The chain uses TRBV25-1 and TRBJ2-7; 8 bases line up with TRBD2. The junction had 3 bases not matched to a gene; V was cut back by 6 bases and J by 2 bases. Germline V gives CDR1 MGHDK, CDR2 SYGVNS. This CDR3 has 13 amino acids. In DNA, the CDR3 is TGTGCCAGCAGGGGACTAGTTCCCTACGAGCAGTACTTC. Protein: CASRGLVPYEQYF.

The genes are TRBV28 and TRBJ1-1; perhaps TRBD1 as D (6 bases). Germline V gene sequence: CDR1 MDHEN, CDR2 SYDVKM. The CDR3 sequence is 13 residues long. The V and J ends lost 3 bases and 5 bases respectively, with 10 bases between them. The CDR3 nucleotides read TGTGCCAGCAGTTTTCGAGGGGGAACTGAAGCTTTCTTT. Translated: CASSFRGGTEAFF.

This chain joins TRBV6-5 and TRBJ2-3; possibly TRBD1 for D (5 bases). Trimming left V 0 bases short and J 0 bases short, with 7 bases between. CDR1 is MNHEY, CDR2 SVGAGI, per germline. This CDR3 spans 15 amino acids. In DNA form, the CDR3 reads TGTGCCAGCAGTTACTCTGACAGAAGCACAGATACGCAGTATTTT. It codes for CASSYSDRSTDTQYF.

The chain has TRBV5-6 and TRBJ1-3; D is possibly TRBD1 (5 bases). The CDR3 covers 15 residues. Germline CDR1 is SGHDT and CDR2 is YYEEEE. V lost 1 base, J lost 1 base, and 9 bases lay in between. In DNA form, the CDR3 reads TGTGCCAGCAGCTTGCCAGGGTCATCTGGAAACACCATATATTTT. This gives the protein CASSLPGSSGNTIYF.

The rearrangement joins TRBV27 to TRBJ2-1; D is ambiguous. Trimming stripped 6 bases from V and 2 bases from J, with 11 bases between. The CDR3 has 14 amino acids. The germline gives CDR1 MNHEY, CDR2 SMNVEV (reference sequence). Written as DNA, the CDR3 is TGTGCCAGCAGAAACGGGTCACCCTACAATGAGCAGTTCTTC. Translation: CASRNGSPYNEQFF.

In this sample, this clone turned up once. V usage is TRBV4-3 and J usage is TRBJ1-2; D possibly corresponds to TRBD1 (6 bases). In germline, CDR1 is LGHNA, CDR2 YSLEER. With 3 bases removed from V and 6 bases from J, the gap between germline ends came to 17 bases. The CDR3 has 15 amino acids. CDR3 protein: CASSQGPGGTHGYTF. Written as DNA, the CDR3 is TGCGCCAGCAGCCAGGGTCCCGGGGGGACACATGGCTACACCTTC.

The chain couples TRBV28 to TRBJ1-5; D may be TRBD1 (5 bases). The CDR3 totals 13 residues. Trimming removed 4 bases at V and 5 bases at J, with 9 bases between. Per germline, CDR1 MDHEN and CDR2 SYDVKM. The CDR3 bases are TGTGCCAGCAGTTCTAGGGGTGATCAGCCCCAGCATTTT. This translates into CASSSRGDQPQHF.